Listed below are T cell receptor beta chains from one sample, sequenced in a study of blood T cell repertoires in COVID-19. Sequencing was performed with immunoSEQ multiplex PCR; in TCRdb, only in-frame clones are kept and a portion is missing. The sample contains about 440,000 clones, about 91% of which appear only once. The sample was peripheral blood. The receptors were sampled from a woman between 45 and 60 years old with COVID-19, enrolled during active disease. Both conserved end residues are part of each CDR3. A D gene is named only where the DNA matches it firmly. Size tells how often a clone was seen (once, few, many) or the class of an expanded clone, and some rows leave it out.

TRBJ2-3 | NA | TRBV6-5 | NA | TGTGCCAGCAGTAACATATTTCAGGGTTTTGATACGCAGTATTTT | CASSNIFQGFDTQYF
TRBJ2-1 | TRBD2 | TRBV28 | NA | TGTGCCAGCAGTTTCGCTAGCGGGGGGTGGTACAATGAGCAGTTCTTC | CASSFASGGWYNEQFF
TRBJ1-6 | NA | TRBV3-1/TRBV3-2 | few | TGTGCCAGCAGCCAACAGGGGAGCTCCTATAATTCACCCCTCCACTTT | CASSQQGSSYNSPLHF
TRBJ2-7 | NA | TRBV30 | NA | TGTGCCTCAGGGCGCCTGATTGAGCAGTACTTC | CASGRLIEQYF
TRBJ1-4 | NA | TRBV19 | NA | TGTGCCAGTAGTCTCTTTACGACAACAAAGGGGGAAAAACTGTTTTTT | CASSLFTTTKGEKLFF
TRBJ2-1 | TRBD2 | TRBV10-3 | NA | TGTGCCATCAGTGAGTCGGTAGCGGGGACTGAGCAGTTCTTC | CAISESVAGTEQFF
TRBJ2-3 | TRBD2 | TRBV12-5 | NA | TGTGCATCCCGGGGGGGTACTAGCACAGATACGCAGTATTTT | CASRGGTSTDTQYF
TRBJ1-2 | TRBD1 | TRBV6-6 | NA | TGTGCCAGCAGTCAAACGGGACAGGGGGTTGGCTACACCTTC | CASSQTGQGVGYTF
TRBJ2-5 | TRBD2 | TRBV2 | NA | TGTGCCAGCAGTGAAGAGGCTCGCGGGGGGCCAGAGACCCAGTACTTC | CASSEEARGGPETQYF
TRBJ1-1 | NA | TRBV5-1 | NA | TGCGCCAGCAGCTTGGGACATATGAACACTGAAGCTTTCTTT | CASSLGHMNTEAFF
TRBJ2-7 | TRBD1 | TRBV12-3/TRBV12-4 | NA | TGTGCCAGCAGTGGACAGGCGGACGAGCAGTACTTC | CASSGQADEQYF
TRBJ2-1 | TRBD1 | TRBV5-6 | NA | TGTGCCAGCAGCCATGCTAACAGGGGTGGCAATGAGCAGTTCTTC | CASSHANRGGNEQFF
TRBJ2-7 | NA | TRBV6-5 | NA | TGTGCCAGCAGTTATGCGGGACCCTACGAGCAGTACTTC | CASSYAGPYEQYF
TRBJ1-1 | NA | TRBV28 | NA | TGTGCCAGCAGTTCGCTCGACAGGAGCCTTGAAGCTTTCTTT | CASSSLDRSLEAFF
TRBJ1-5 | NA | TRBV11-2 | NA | TGTGCCAGCAGCGGGGGTGGAGGGGCGGTCGGTAGCAATCAGCCCCAGCATTTT | CASSGGGGAVGSNQPQHF
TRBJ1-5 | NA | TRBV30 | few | TGTGCCTGGAGTGTTCTCCAGGGTCAGCCCCAGCATTTT | CAWSVLQGQPQHF
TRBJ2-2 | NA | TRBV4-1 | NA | TGCGCCAGCAGCCAATTAGGGGCGGTAGCGAACACCGGGGAGCTGTTTTTT | CASSQLGAVANTGELFF
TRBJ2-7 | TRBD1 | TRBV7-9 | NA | TGTGCCAGCAGCTTGAGTGGGGACAGAGAGTACTTC | CASSLSGDREYF
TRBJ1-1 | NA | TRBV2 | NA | TGTGCCAGCAGGACTTCTAAAGGCACTGAAGCTTTCTTT | CASRTSKGTEAFF
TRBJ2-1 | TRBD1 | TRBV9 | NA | TGTGCCAGCAGCGTAGAGGGGGCACTGAATGAGCAGTTCTTC | CASSVEGALNEQFF
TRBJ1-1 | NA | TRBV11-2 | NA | TGTGCCAGCAGCCTGGGGCGGAACACTGAAGCTTTCTTT | CASSLGRNTEAFF
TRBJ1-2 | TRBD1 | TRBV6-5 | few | TGTGCCAGCAGTAGGACAGGGGGCAACTATGGCTACACCTTC | CASSRTGGNYGYTF
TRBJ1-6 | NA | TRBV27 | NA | TGTGCCAGCAGTTTGACAGCTACCTATAATTCACCCCTCCACTTT | CASSLTATYNSPLHF
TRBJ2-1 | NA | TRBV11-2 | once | TGTGCCAGCAGCTTAGTAACGGGGGTCCTCAATGAGCAGTTCTTC | CASSLVTGVLNEQFF
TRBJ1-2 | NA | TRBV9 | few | TGTGCCAGCAGCGTATCAGGGAGGGGCTACACCTTC | CASSVSGRGYTF
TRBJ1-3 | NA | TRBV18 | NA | TGTGCCAGCTCGGCAAAACAGGGAACTGGAAACACCATATATTTT | CASSAKQGTGNTIYF
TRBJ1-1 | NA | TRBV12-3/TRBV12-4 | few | TGTGCCAGCAGTTTTCAGGTTAACACTGAAGCTTTCTTT | CASSFQVNTEAFF
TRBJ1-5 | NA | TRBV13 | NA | TGTGCCAGCAGCAACGGACGGGGAGGGCCCCAGCATTTT | CASSNGRGGPQHF
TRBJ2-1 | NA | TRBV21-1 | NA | TGTGCCAGCAGCAAACCGGGGCTAGCGGGGGCCTATACCTACAATGAGCAGTTCTTC | CASSKPGLAGAYTYNEQFF
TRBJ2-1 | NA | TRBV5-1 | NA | TGCGCCAGCAGCCTCACTATTAGCTCCTACAATGAGCAGTTCTTC | CASSLTISSYNEQFF
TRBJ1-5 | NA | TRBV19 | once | TGTGCCAGTAGTATGAGGCAGGGCTACAATCAGCCCCAGCATTTT | CASSMRQGYNQPQHF
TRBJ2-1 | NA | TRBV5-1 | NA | TGCGCCAGCAGCTTTCGCCGAGACTACAATGAGCAGTTCTTC | CASSFRRDYNEQFF
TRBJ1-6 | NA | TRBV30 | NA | TGTGCCTGGAGTGTAAAGGGGTCGACTTTTAATTCACCCCTCCACTTT | CAWSVKGSTFNSPLHF
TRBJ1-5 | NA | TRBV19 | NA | TGTGCCAGTAGTATCGGTTACGGCAACACCCCAGGTCAGCCCCAGCATTTT | CASSIGYGNTPGQPQHF
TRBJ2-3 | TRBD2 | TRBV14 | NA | TGTGCCAGCAGCCAAGATAGCGGGGGGCTTAGCACAGATACGCAGTATTTT | CASSQDSGGLSTDTQYF
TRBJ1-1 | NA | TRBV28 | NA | TGTGCCAGCAGTTTATCAACGGACACTGAAGCTTTCTTT | CASSLSTDTEAFF
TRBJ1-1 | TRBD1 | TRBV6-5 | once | TGTGCCAGCAGTTACTCGGGGGGACAGGGGAACACTGAAGCTTTCTTT | CASSYSGGQGNTEAFF
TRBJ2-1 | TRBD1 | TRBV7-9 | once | TGTGCCAGCAGGGATCGACAGGGATCTTACAATGAGCAGTTCTTC | CASRDRQGSYNEQFF
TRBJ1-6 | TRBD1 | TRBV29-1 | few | TGCAGCGTAAGGGACAGTTATAATTCACCCCTCCACTTT | CSVRDSYNSPLHF
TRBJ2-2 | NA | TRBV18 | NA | TGTGCCAGCTCACCACAAGGGGGGAACACCGGGGAGCTGTTTTTT | CASSPQGGNTGELFF
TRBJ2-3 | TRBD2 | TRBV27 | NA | TGTGCCAGCAGTTTTGCTAGCGGGGTAACGCAGTATTTT | CASSFASGVTQYF
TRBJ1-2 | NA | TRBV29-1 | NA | TGCAGCGTGGACAGCCTATGGGAGAAAGGCTACACCTTC | CSVDSLWEKGYTF
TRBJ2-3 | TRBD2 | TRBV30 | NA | TGTGCCTCGAATAGACTAGCGGGGGCCGGATCCACAGATACGCAGTATTTT | CASNRLAGAGSTDTQYF
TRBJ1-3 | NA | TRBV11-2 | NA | TGTGCCAGCAGCTTCGGGGTCGTTGAAGGAGACACCATATATTTT | CASSFGVVEGDTIYF
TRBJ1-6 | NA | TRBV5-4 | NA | TGTGCCAGTTCCATCGGGACACCAAATTCACCCCTCCACTTT | CASSIGTPNSPLHF
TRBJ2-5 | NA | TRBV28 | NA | TGTGCCAGCAGTTTACTGGAGACCCAGTACTTC | CASSLLETQYF
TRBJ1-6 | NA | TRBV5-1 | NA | TGCGCCAGCAGCTTTCGGGGGGCTGGCTATAATTCACCCCTCCACTTT | CASSFRGAGYNSPLHF
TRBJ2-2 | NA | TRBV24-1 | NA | TGTGCCACCGGAGGGGGCTTAGGGGAGCTGTTTTTT | CATGGGLGELFF
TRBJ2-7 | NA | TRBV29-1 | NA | TGCAGCGTTGCCGCGGGTATTTTATCCTACGAGCAGTACTTC | CSVAAGILSYEQYF
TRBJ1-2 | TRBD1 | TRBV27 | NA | TGTGCCAGCAGCCAGGACAGGGTGGGCTACACCTTC | CASSQDRVGYTF
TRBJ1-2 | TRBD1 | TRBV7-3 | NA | TGTGCCAGCAGCTCGGGTACCGGGACAGTTTATGGCTACACCTTC | CASSSGTGTVYGYTF
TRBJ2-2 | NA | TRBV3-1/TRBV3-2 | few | TGTGCCAGCAGCCAAGGGACAGTCCTTACCGGGGAGCTGTTTTTT | CASSQGTVLTGELFF